This record concerns one T cell receptor beta chain sequence. These data originate in a study of cytomegalovirus exposure and HLA in healthy donors. The study ran its PCR with 60 Vbeta and 13 Jbeta primers. Assay used: immunoSEQ multiplex PCR; TCRdb lists only in-frame clones, some missing. The sample holds about 200,000 clones, around 80% seen once. The CDR3 extends over 14 amino acids. Trimming pared 0 bases from V and 4 bases from J, leaving 7 bases between. Germline CDR1 and CDR2: MNHNS and SASEGT. Sequences were obtained from PBMCs. The TCR originated in a man between 18 and 29 years old in good health and CMV-seronegative. The chain combines TRBV6-1 with TRBJ1-3; D possibly corresponds to TRBD1 (5 bases). In DNA form, the CDR3 reads TGTGCCAGCAGTGAAGCCCAGGGCGGAAACACCATATATTTT. Translated, it gives CASSEAQGGNTIYF.